Shown below are 26 T cell receptor beta chains from a single sample sequenced in a study of T cell repertoires in cytomegalovirus infection (dated by TCRdb to between 2017 and 2020). Sequencing relied on an Illumina HiSeq 1500. TCRdb cleaned the public reads at Q25 with fastp, built clones with MiXCR and kept in-frame beta chains. Rows matching on CDR3 protein sequence are summarized as one entry with the most common DNA and genes. The sample table holds under 800,000 distinct CDR3 sequences, of which approximately 25% were seen once. The ten largest clonotypes hold 8% of the sample. Sample: CD8+ T cells from PBMCs. The source of these receptors is a human donor in good health (CMV status not recorded). Some clones in this sample may be carry-over from other donors' samples.

This clonotype was picked up a small number of times. The chain links TRBV20-1 to TRBJ1-2; 8 bases are shared with TRBD1. The junction had 7 bases not matched to a gene; V was cut back by 0 bases and J by 4 bases. The CDR3 contains 15 residues. Germline values: CDR1 DFQATT, CDR2 SNEGSKA (reference sequence). CDR3 bases: TGCAGTGCTAGAGATCGAACAGGGGGTCCCTATGGCTACACCTTC. This sequence encodes CSARDRTGGPYGYTF.

The chain uses TRBV19 and TRBJ2-7; the D call may be TRBD1 or TRBD2 (5 bases each). The germline V gene encodes CDR1 LNHDA and CDR2 SQIVND (reference sequence). V lost 1 base, J lost 3 bases, and 10 bases lay in between. The CDR3 length is 14 residues. CDR3 sequence: CASSIAGRSYEQYF. The CDR3 DNA is TGTGCCAGTAGTATAGCAGGGAGAAGCTACGAGCAGTACTTC.

This clonotype turned up a few times. The J gene is TRBJ2-6, the V gene TRBV29-1; no firm D call. This CDR3 has 15 amino acids. V was cut by 0 bases and J by 4 bases, with 10 bases left in between. The germline V gene has CDR1 SQVTM and CDR2 ANQGSEA. The CDR3 loop reads CSVEEWGSGANVLTF. The CDR3 nucleotides read TGCAGCGTTGAAGAATGGGGATCGGGGGCCAACGTCCTGACTTTC.

V gene TRBV7-9 combines with J gene TRBJ2-1; D gene unclear. The CDR3 is 11 residues long. CDR1 and CDR2 from the germline V gene are SEHNR and FQNEAQ (reference sequence). The V gene lost 5 bases and the J gene lost 10 bases, with 9 bases spanning the gap. The CDR3 nucleotides are TGTGCCAGCAGCGAAGGCCCCGAGCAGTTCTTC. This gives the protein CASSEGPEQFF. The variable domain in full, with the rest retrieved from reference TRBV7-9 and TRBJ2-1, is DTGVSQNPRHKITKRGQNVTFRCDPISEHNRLYWYRQTLGQGPEFLTYFQNEAQLEKSRLLSDRFSAERPKGSFSTLEIQRTEQGDSAMYLCASSEGPEQFFGPGTRLTVL.

In its sample, this clonotype was seen a few times. CDR3: CASILKGQGSYEQYV. The CDR3, as DNA: TGTGCCAGCATTTTGAAAGGTCAGGGGTCCTACGAGCAGTACGTC. The rearrangement uses TRBV28 and TRBJ2-7, with a weak D call TRBD1 (6 bases). The CDR3 spans 15 residues. V gave up 7 bases and J gave up 1 base, with 17 bases separating them. Germline V gene lookup returns CDR1 MDHEN and CDR2 SYDVKM.

This clonotype was seen more than once but under ten times. The V gene is TRBV6-2 or TRBV6-3, the J gene TRBJ2-7, with D hard to call. The CDR3 contains 14 residues. Germline-derived CDR1 and CDR2 are MNHEY and SVGEGT. V lost 0 bases and J lost 4, with 10 bases in between. The CDR3 sequence: CASSYSIPPYEQYV. The CDR3 bases are TGTGCCAGCAGTTACTCGATCCCCCCTTACGAGCAGTACGTC.

The V gene is TRBV29-1, the J gene TRBJ1-2; D perhaps matches TRBD1 (5 bases). Trimming took 2 bases from V and 13 from J, leaving 11 bases between them. The germline CDR1 and CDR2 sequences are SQVTM and ANQGSEA. The CDR3 contains 10 residues. The CDR3 bases are TGCAGCGTTGAACAGGGCCCCCTCACCTTC. Its translation: CSVEQGPLTF.

The rearrangement links TRBV5-6 to TRBJ2-7; 7 bases are a match to TRBD1. The trim removed 4 bases at V and 4 bases at J, leaving 14 bases unmatched. The length of the CDR3 is 16 residues. The germline V gene encodes CDR1 SGHDT and CDR2 YYEEEE. In nucleotides, the CDR3 is TGTGCCAGCAGCACCTGGGGCGCAGGGGGATCTTACGAGCAGTACGTC. Residues: CASSTWGAGGSYEQYV.

This clonotype was seen more than once but under ten times. The V gene is TRBV7-6, the J gene TRBJ1-1; 12 bases map to TRBD1. Germline V lookup: CDR1 SGHVS, CDR2 FNYEAQ. The CDR3 runs to 17 residues. V was clipped by 5 bases and J by 6 bases; unmatched bases: 13. The CDR3 DNA reads TGTGCCAGCAGCAACCCCGGGACAGGGGGCCTGAGCGCTGAAGCTTTCTTT. It codes for CASSNPGTGGLSAEAFF.

V gene TRBV5-4 combines with J gene TRBJ1-2, with 8 bases aligning to TRBD1. Germline V gene lookup returns CDR1 SGHNT and CDR2 YYREEE (reference sequence). V dropped 3 bases and J dropped 4; count of bases not matched to a gene: 8. The CDR3 covers 15 residues. This chain's CDR3 is CASSSPGQVGYGYTF. Here the CDR3 DNA reads TGTGCCAGCAGCTCGCCGGGACAGGTCGGCTATGGCTACACCTTC.

CDR3 amino acids: CASSPLEGAGTEAFF. CDR3 nucleotides: TGTGCCAGCAGCCCTTTAGAAGGGGCTGGCACTGAAGCTTTCTTT. V usage is TRBV3-1 and J usage is TRBJ1-1; tentative D call: TRBD1 (5 bases). Deletions cut 4 bases from V and 4 bases from J, with 16 bases between. Germline CDR1 is LGHDT and CDR2 is YNNKEL (reference sequence). This CDR3 is 15 amino acids long.

Note on this clonotype: Sequence at one end of the junction differs from germline and may be a read error. The gene calls are TRBV12-3 or TRBV12-4 and TRBJ1-5; 8 bases agree with TRBD1. This CDR3 region has 16 residues. The chain's CDR3 is CASSLDRDYSNLPQHF. The CDR3 region has the DNA TGTGCCAGCAGTCTGGACAGGGACTATAGCAATCTGCCCCAGCATTTT.

This clonotype was seen more than once but under ten times. The genes are TRBV7-9 and TRBJ2-7, with D tentatively TRBD2 (6 bases). Germline V gives CDR1 SEHNR, CDR2 FQNEAQ (reference sequence). The CDR3 length is 14 residues. Trimming took 4 bases from V and 0 from J, leaving 10 bases between them. The DNA of the CDR3 is TGTGCCAGCAGCTCACCGCGGGGCTCCTACGAGCAGTACTTC. As protein: CASSSPRGSYEQYF.

This clonotype has more than one count but fewer than ten. The chain joins TRBV2 to TRBJ2-7; 7 bases are shared with TRBD1. J lost 4 bases, V lost 8 bases, and 8 bases had no gene match. CDR1 is SNHLY and CDR2 is FYNNEI in the germline V gene. The length of the CDR3 is 13 residues. CDR3 coding DNA: TGTGCCAGCTGGGACAGAACTATGTACGAGCAGTACGTC. This gives the protein CASWDRTMYEQYV.

This clonotype has a single count. The rearrangement uses TRBV28 and TRBJ1-3; D is perhaps TRBD1 (5 bases). Looked up from germline, CDR1 is MDHEN and CDR2 is SYDVKM. The CDR3 length is 16 residues. V lost 7 bases and J lost 4, with 20 bases in between. In nucleotides, the CDR3 is TGTGCCAGCATGATTCACCCCGGGGGGTCCGGAAACACCATATATTTT. It specifies CASMIHPGGSGNTIYF. Drawing the rest from reference TRBV28 and TRBJ1-3, the complete variable domain is DVKVTQSSRYLVKRTGEKVFLECVQDMDHENMFWYRQDPGLGLRLIYFSYDVKMKEKGDIPEGYSVSREKKERFSLILESASTNQTSMYLCASMIHPGGSGNTIYFGEGSWLTVV.

This rearrangement joins TRBV2 to TRBJ2-7, with D perhaps TRBD1 (6 bases). V was shortened by 10 bases and J by 1 base, with 17 bases between the two germline ends. The CDR3 spans 14 residues. Germline-derived CDR1 and CDR2 are SNHLY and FYNNEI. As DNA, the CDR3 is TGTGCCACCGAGGGGGTAGGTGGTTCCTACGAGCAGTACTTC. This encodes CATEGVGGSYEQYF.

The table lists this clonotype with many counts. The chain couples TRBV7-6 to TRBJ1-1; no definite D call. V was trimmed by 5 bases and J by 3 bases, leaving 13 bases between them. The CDR3 consists of 14 residues. Germline CDR1 reads SGHVS; CDR2 reads FNYEAQ. The CDR3 nucleotides read TGTGCCAGCAGCCTCACGATTGGGTACACTGAAGCTTTCTTT. It encodes CASSLTIGYTEAFF.

This clonotype has only a few counts. CDR3 in amino acids: CASSVGGRYNEQFF. The CDR3 DNA reads TGTGCCAGCAGCGTGGGGGGCCGGTACAATGAGCAGTTCTTC. The J gene is TRBJ2-1, the V gene TRBV7-9, with D possibly called TRBD1 or TRBD2 (6 bases each). V lost 5 bases to trimming and J lost 4 bases, with 12 bases between them. Germline V lookup: CDR1 SEHNR, CDR2 FQNEAQ (reference sequence). This CDR3 spans 14 amino acids.

The CDR3 DNA reads as TGTGCCAGCAGCTTAGCGGGGGACGATACGCAGTATTTT. Its protein is CASSLAGDDTQYF. This chain connects TRBV7-9 to TRBJ2-3; D possibly uses TRBD1 or TRBD2 (5 bases each). V was shortened by 0 bases and J by 6 bases, with 7 bases between the two germline ends. Germline CDR1 is SEHNR and CDR2 is FQNEAQ (reference sequence). CDR3 length: 13 residues.

This clonotype occurred a few times. The chain couples TRBV5-6 to TRBJ1-6; 10 bases are shared with TRBD1. CDR3 size: 14 residues. Germline V gene data show CDR1 as SGHDT and CDR2 as YYEEEE. With 7 bases clipped from V and 10 bases from J, the junction kept 8 bases outside the gene matches. CDR3 sequence: CASEGATGGSPLHF. As DNA, the CDR3 is TGTGCCAGCGAGGGGGCGACAGGGGGCTCACCCCTCCACTTT.

This clonotype was seen a few times. This chain links TRBV14 with TRBJ2-7; the D gene is possibly TRBD1 (6 bases). Germline values: CDR1 SGHDN, CDR2 FVKESK. This CDR3 region has 15 residues. V lost 4 bases and J lost 3, with 16 bases in between. The CDR3 sequence: CASSPYRETSYEQYF. The CDR3 DNA sequence: TGTGCCAGCAGCCCTTACAGGGAAACGAGCTACGAGCAGTACTTC.

A note on this clonotype: This sequence may be a read error, since a much larger clone differs from it by one base. The chain uses TRBV7-9 and TRBJ2-3; D gene ambiguous. Germline-derived CDR1 and CDR2 are SEHNR and FQNEAQ (reference sequence). This CDR3 has 12 amino acids. Written as DNA, the CDR3 is TGTACCAGCAGCTCCCTGGAAGATACGCAGTATTTT. This sequence encodes CTSSSLEDTQYF. The full variable domain, completed using reference TRBV7-9 and TRBJ2-3, is DTGVSQNPRHKITKRGQNVTFRCDPISEHNRLYWYRQTLGQGPEFLTYFQNEAQLEKSRLLSDRFSAERPKGSFSTLEIQRTEQGDSAMYLCTSSSLEDTQYFGPGTRLTVL.

The chain combines TRBV28 with TRBJ1-1, with 8 bases that match TRBD1. The CDR3 is made up of 16 amino acids. The junction had 18 bases not matched to a gene; V was cut back by 5 bases and J by 10 bases. Germline V gene data show CDR1 as MDHEN and CDR2 as SYDVKM. The CDR3 loop is CASSPRDRKRLSGAFF. The DNA of the CDR3 is TGTGCCAGCAGTCCGCGGGACAGGAAACGTCTAAGCGGAGCTTTCTTT. Full variable domain (missing parts from reference TRBV28 and TRBJ1-1): DVKVTQSSRYLVKRTGEKVFLECVQDMDHENMFWYRQDPGLGLRLIYFSYDVKMKEKGDIPEGYSVSREKKERFSLILESASTNQTSMYLCASSPRDRKRLSGAFFGQGTRLTVV.

This clonotype has just a few counts. The rearrangement uses TRBV10-1 and TRBJ1-1; TRBD1 might be the D (5 bases). CDR1 is WNHNN, CDR2 SYGVQD, per germline (reference sequence). The CDR3 length is 12 residues. Between the trimmed V and J ends, which lost 0 bases and 7 bases, there was a span of 6 bases. The CDR3 bases are TGCGCCAGCAGTGAGTCGACAGTTGAAGCTTTCTTT. This gives the protein CASSESTVEAFF.

This clonotype was seen a few times. This chain links TRBV20-1 with TRBJ2-7; no reliable D call. CDR3 length: 11 amino acids. Germline V gives CDR1 DFQATT, CDR2 SNEGSKA (reference sequence). The V gene lost 2 bases and the J gene lost 3 bases, with 5 bases spanning the gap. The CDR3 sequence is CSARPFYEQYF. The CDR3 DNA sequence: TGCAGTGCTAGACCCTTCTACGAGCAGTACTTC.

As regards this clonotype: The junction differs from germline at one of its ends, possibly a read error. The chain employs TRBV19 and TRBJ1-5, with a possible D match to TRBD1 (6 bases). This CDR3 region has 15 residues. Germline CDR1 and CDR2: LNHDA and SQIVND (reference sequence). DNA for the CDR3: TGTGTCAGTAACGGAGTATTACAGGGAAATCAGCCCCAGCATTTT. It is translated as CVSNGVLQGNQPQHF.